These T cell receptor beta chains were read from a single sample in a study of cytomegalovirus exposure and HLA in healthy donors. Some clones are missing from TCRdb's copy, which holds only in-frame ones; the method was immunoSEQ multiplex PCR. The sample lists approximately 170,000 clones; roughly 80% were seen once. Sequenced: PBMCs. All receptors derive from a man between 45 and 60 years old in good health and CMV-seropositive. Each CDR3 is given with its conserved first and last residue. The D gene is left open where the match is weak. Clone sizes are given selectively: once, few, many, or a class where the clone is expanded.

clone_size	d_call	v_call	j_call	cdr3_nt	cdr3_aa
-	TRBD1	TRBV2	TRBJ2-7	TGTGCCAGCAGAGCGGGACAGGGGGCCTACGAGCAGTACTTC	CASRAGQGAYEQYF
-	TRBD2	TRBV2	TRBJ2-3	TGTGCCAGCTATCTAGCGGCCGATACGCAGTATTTT	CASYLAADTQYF
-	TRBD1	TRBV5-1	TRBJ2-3	TGCGCCAGCAGTAGTCCGGGACAGAGCACAGATACGCAGTATTTT	CASSSPGQSTDTQYF
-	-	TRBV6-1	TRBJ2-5	TGTGCCAGCAGTGAAAGGGGAAGGGAGACCCAGTACTTC	CASSERGRETQYF
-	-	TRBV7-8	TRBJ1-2	TGTGCCAGCAGCTTAGAGGGGCTTTATGGCTACACCTTC	CASSLEGLYGYTF
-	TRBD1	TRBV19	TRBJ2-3	TGTGCCAGTAGAGAACAGGGGGCGAGAGCAGATACGCAGTATTTT	CASREQGARADTQYF
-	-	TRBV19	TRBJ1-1	TGTGCCAGTATCGTGGGGGACTGGGCTGAAGCTTTCTTT	CASIVGDWAEAFF
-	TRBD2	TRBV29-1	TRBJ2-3	TGCAGCGTTGGACCGGGGGGGAGGGATACGCAGTATTTT	CSVGPGGRDTQYF
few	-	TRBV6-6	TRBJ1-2	TGTGCCAGCAGTTTGGAAGGGAGGGTCTATGGCTACACCTTC	CASSLEGRVYGYTF
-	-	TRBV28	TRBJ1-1	TGTGCCAGCAGTGGACAGTACACTGAAGCTTTCTTT	CASSGQYTEAFF
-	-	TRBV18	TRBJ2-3	TGTGCCAGCTCAGGTCTAGGGACTAGCACAGATACGCAGTATTTT	CASSGLGTSTDTQYF
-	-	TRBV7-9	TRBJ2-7	TGTGCCAGCGGGAGTCCCCCCCTCTACGAGCAGTACTTC	CASGSPPLYEQYF
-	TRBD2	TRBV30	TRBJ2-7	TGTGCCTGGAGTCCAGCCGGGAGGTTGGGTGGCTACGAGCAGTACTTC	CAWSPAGRLGGYEQYF
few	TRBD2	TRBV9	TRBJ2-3	TGTGCCCCTGGGGGGGACACAGATACGCAGTATTTT	CAPGGDTDTQYF
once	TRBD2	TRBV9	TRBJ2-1	TGTGCCAGCAGCGGGACTAGGTACAATGAGCAGTTCTTC	CASSGTRYNEQFF
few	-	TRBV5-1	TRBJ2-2	TGCGCCAGCAGCCAATCCCCGGGGGGCCTCCCCGGGGAGCTGTTTTTT	CASSQSPGGLPGELFF
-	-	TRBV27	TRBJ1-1	TGTGCCAGCCACAGGGCAGGGAACACTGAAGCTTTCTTT	CASHRAGNTEAFF
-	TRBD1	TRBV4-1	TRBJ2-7	TGCGCCAGCAGCCAAGGTCCGGGACAGGACGTTTACGAGCAGTACTTC	CASSQGPGQDVYEQYF
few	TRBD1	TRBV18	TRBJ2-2	TGTGCCAGCTCTCACGGACAGGGAGTCACCGGGGAGCTGTTTTTT	CASSHGQGVTGELFF
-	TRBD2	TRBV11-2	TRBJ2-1	TGTGCCAGCAGCCGACGAGCGGGGCCTTACAATGAGCAGTTCTTC	CASSRRAGPYNEQFF
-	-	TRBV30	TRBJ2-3	TGTGCCTGGAGTGAGCCCAGGGGGGCCACAGATACGCAGTATTTT	CAWSEPRGATDTQYF
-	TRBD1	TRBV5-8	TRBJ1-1	TGTGCCAGCAGGACCGGGACAGGGGTGACTGAAGCTTTCTTT	CASRTGTGVTEAFF
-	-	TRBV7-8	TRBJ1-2	TGTGCCAGCAGCTTAGTAGGGGGTACTAACTATGGCTACACCTTC	CASSLVGGTNYGYTF
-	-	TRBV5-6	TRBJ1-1	TGTGCCAGCAGCTTGGCAGGAGGGATAAGGACTGAAGCTTTCTTT	CASSLAGGIRTEAFF
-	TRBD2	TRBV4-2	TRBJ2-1	TGTGCCAGCAGCCAGACCGACGGGAGGATCCGGGAGCAGTTCTTC	CASSQTDGRIREQFF
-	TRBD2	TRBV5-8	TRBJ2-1	TGTGCCAGCAGCTCAGGACTAGTGTCCTACAATGAGCAGTTCTTC	CASSSGLVSYNEQFF
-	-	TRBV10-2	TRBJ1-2	TGCGCCAGCAGTGAAAACAGGGAGTATGGCTACACCTTC	CASSENREYGYTF
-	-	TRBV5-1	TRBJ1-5	TGCGCCAGCAGCCCCGGGGGGTGGGATCAGCCCCAGCATTTT	CASSPGGWDQPQHF
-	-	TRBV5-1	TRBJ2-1	TGCGCCAGCAGCTTGGCCGCGGGCCTCGACAATGAGCAGTTCTTC	CASSLAAGLDNEQFF
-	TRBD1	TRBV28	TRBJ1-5	TGTGCCAGCGGTTTCAGGGACAGGGATAGCAATCAGCCCCAGCATTTT	CASGFRDRDSNQPQHF
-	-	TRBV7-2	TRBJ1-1	TGTGCCAGCAGCTTAGCCCTTACTTCCTTCACGGGGACTGAAGCTTTCTTT	CASSLALTSFTGTEAFF
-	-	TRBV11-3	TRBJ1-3	TGTGCCAGCAGCTTGTCAGGCGAGCATGGAAACACCATATATTTT	CASSLSGEHGNTIYF
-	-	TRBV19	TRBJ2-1	TGTGCCAGTAGTACCTCCGGGGACATCTTCTACAATGAGCAGTTCTTC	CASSTSGDIFYNEQFF
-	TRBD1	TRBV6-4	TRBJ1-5	TGTGCCAGCCCCTGGGAACAGGGGGCAATGGGGAATCAGCCCCAGCATTTT	CASPWEQGAMGNQPQHF
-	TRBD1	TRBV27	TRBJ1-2	TGTGCCAGCAGTTTAAAGGGACAGAATAACTATGGCTACACCTTC	CASSLKGQNNYGYTF
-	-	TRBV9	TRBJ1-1	TGTGCCAGCAGCGTGGAGATGAACACTGAAGCTTTCTTT	CASSVEMNTEAFF
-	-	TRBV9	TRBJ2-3	TGTGCCAGCAGCCCGAGTCCCACAGATACGCAGTATTTT	CASSPSPTDTQYF
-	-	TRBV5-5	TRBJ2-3	TGTGCCAGCAGCAAAATTCAGGGCCCAGATACGCAGTATTTT	CASSKIQGPDTQYF
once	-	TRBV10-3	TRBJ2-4	TGTGTAGACCCGGGGGTTACTAAGCAAAACATTCAGTACTTC	CVDPGVTKQNIQYF
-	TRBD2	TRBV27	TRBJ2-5	TGTGCCAGCAGCCAGACTAGCGGGAGACAGACCCAGTACTTC	CASSQTSGRQTQYF
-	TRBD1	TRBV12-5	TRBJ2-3	TGTGCTAGTGGTTTGGGGCAGGGGGCAGATACGCAGTATTTT	CASGLGQGADTQYF
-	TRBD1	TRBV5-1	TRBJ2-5	TGCGCCAGCAGCTTGGGACAGGGGGAAGAGGAGCAGTACTTC	CASSLGQGEEEQYF
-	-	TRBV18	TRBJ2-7	TGTGCCAGCTCACTTGGGGGGGCCCGGGACTACGAGCAGTACTTC	CASSLGGARDYEQYF
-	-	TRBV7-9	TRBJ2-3	TGTGCCAGCAGATTGGACAGGGACTACACAGATACGCAGTATTTT	CASRLDRDYTDTQYF
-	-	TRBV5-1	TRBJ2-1	TGCGCCAGCAGCTTGGTCGGCTACAATGAGCAGTTCTTC	CASSLVGYNEQFF
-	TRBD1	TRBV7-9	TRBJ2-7	TGTGCACTAGGGACAGGGGTGTACGAGCAGTACTTC	CALGTGVYEQYF
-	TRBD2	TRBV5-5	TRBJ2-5	TGTGCCAGCAGCTTGGGACTAGCAGGTTGGGAGACCCAGTACTTC	CASSLGLAGWETQYF
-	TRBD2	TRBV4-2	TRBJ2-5	TGTGCCAGCAGCCAAGATGGGGGGGGTCCCTGGGCCCAGTACTTC	CASSQDGGGPWAQYF